Listed below are T cell receptor beta chains from one sample, sequenced in a study of T cells in Graves' hyperthyroidism and ophthalmopathy. TCRdb re-called the multiplex PCR reads through MiXCR, storing one row per CDR3 protein. The data show about 500,000 distinct CDR3 sequences, under 15% seen once. Sequencing was done on a sample of blood. The receptors stem from a woman aged 18-35 years with Graves' hyperthyroidism. Each CDR3 is given with its conserved first and last residue. D genes are given only for firm matches. Expanded clones are given a class, and other clones once, few, many or no size at all.

j_gene,d_gene,abundance,v_gene,CDR3nt,CDR3aa
TRBJ2-1,NA,NA,TRBV10-3,TGTGCCATCAGTGAGTCGACATGGCAGGCGAAAAACAATGAGCAGTTCTTC,CAISESTWQAKNNEQFF
TRBJ1-6,TRBD1,many,TRBV12-3/TRBV12-4,TGTGCCAGCACCCCGACAGGGGGTGAGAATTCACCCCTCCACTTT,CASTPTGGENSPLHF
TRBJ1-2,NA,many,TRBV12-3/TRBV12-4,TGTGCCAGCAGTTTCCAGGGGCCCCTCTCCTTTGGCTACACCTTC,CASSFQGPLSFGYTF
TRBJ2-7,NA,many,TRBV2,TGTGCCAGCAGGGCCCTAGGGTACGAGCAGTACTTC,CASRALGYEQYF
TRBJ1-2,NA,NA,TRBV20-1,TGCAGTGCTCTGGGGTGGGGGACCCTGTATGGCTACACCTTC,CSALGWGTLYGYTF
TRBJ2-2,NA,many,TRBV19,TGTGCCAGTCATAACACCGGGGAGCTGTTTTTT,CASHNTGELFF
TRBJ1-1,NA,many,TRBV7-9,TGTGCCAGCAGCACAGGCGGGGGGGGGAGGACTGAAGCTTTCTTT,CASSTGGGGRTEAFF
TRBJ2-3,NA,NA,TRBV4-2,TGTGCCAGCAGCCAAGTATCGGGAGACTCAGATACGCAGTATTTT,CASSQVSGDSDTQYF
TRBJ2-2,NA,many,TRBV15,TGTGCCACCAGCAGAGTGTCGATAGCGGCTAACACCGGGGAGCTGTTTTTT,CATSRVSIAANTGELFF
TRBJ1-1,NA,many,TRBV19,TGTGCCAGTAGGGGCCGGGACACGAGTTGGAACACTGAAGCTTTCTTT,CASRGRDTSWNTEAFF
TRBJ1-4,NA,many,TRBV24-1,TGTGCCACCAGTGAGGTCCCCTGGGATGAAAAACTGTTTTTT,CATSEVPWDEKLFF
TRBJ1-5,NA,NA,TRBV6-1,TGTGCCAGCAGTCCTCTTCTTTCGACCCAAACTCAGCCCCAGCATTTT,CASSPLLSTQTQPQHF
TRBJ2-1,TRBD2,NA,TRBV20-1,TGCAGTGCAACACACCACTGGGGACTAGCGGGATCCAATGAGCAGTTCTTC,CSATHHWGLAGSNEQFF
TRBJ2-3,NA,many,TRBV2,TGTGCCAGCACTCAGCGCGTCACAGATACGCAGTATTTT,CASTQRVTDTQYF
TRBJ2-7,TRBD2,once,TRBV7-2,TGTGCCAGCAGCCCCTATGTGGGTAGCGGGAGCTACGAGCAGTACTTC,CASSPYVGSGSYEQYF
TRBJ1-1,NA,many,TRBV12-3/TRBV12-4,TGTGCCAGCAGTTCGGGGAACCCTGAAGCTTTCTTT,CASSSGNPEAFF
TRBJ2-1,TRBD2,NA,TRBV13,TGTGCCAGCAGCTCGCCCCTAGCGGGAGGGCTTTACAATGAGCAGTTCTTC,CASSSPLAGGLYNEQFF
TRBJ1-2,NA,many,TRBV5-1,TGCGCCAGCAGCTTGAGGGAAAACTATGGCTACACCTTC,CASSLRENYGYTF
TRBJ1-1,NA,many,TRBV11-3,TGTGCCAGCAGCTTTGACAGACCGAACACTGAAGCTTTCTTT,CASSFDRPNTEAFF
TRBJ1-2,TRBD1,many,TRBV19,TGTGCCAGTAGTATAGATCGGGGGGGACAGGGAAACTATGGCTACACCTTC,CASSIDRGGQGNYGYTF
TRBJ1-4,NA,few,TRBV5-1,TGCGCCAGCCGAAATCTGACAGGTCCTGAAAAACTGTTTTTT,CASRNLTGPEKLFF
TRBJ2-7,NA,many,TRBV24-1,TGTGCCACCAGTGAAACAACCGGGGCCTCCTACGAGCAGTACTTC,CATSETTGASYEQYF
TRBJ2-3,NA,few,TRBV5-1,TGCGCCAGCACCTACGGGAGCACAGATACGCAGTATTTT,CASTYGSTDTQYF
TRBJ2-3,TRBD2,many,TRBV3-1,TGTGCCAGCAGCCAAGGGTCGGCGGGGGTCCGCACAGATACGCAGTATTTT,CASSQGSAGVRTDTQYF
TRBJ2-7,TRBD1,NA,TRBV3-1,TGTGCCAGCAGCCAAGCCGGGACAGGGGCCTACGAGCAGTACTTC,CASSQAGTGAYEQYF
TRBJ2-2,TRBD2,NA,TRBV6-9,TGTGCCAGCAGCTTAGCGGGCCCGGCGAACACCGGGGAGCTGTTTTTT,CASSLAGPANTGELFF
TRBJ2-2,NA,many,TRBV19,TGTGCCAGTAGTGCCACTAACACCGGGGAGCTGTTTTTT,CASSATNTGELFF
TRBJ2-2,NA,many,TRBV2,TGTGCCAGCAATGAAATGAGAACCGGGGAGCTGTTTTTT,CASNEMRTGELFF
TRBJ1-1,NA,many,TRBV12-3/TRBV12-4,TGTGCCAGCAGTTTAATCCTAAACACTGAAGCTTTCTTT,CASSLILNTEAFF
TRBJ1-1,NA,many,TRBV3-1,TGTGCCAGCAGGATTGGGGCAAGCACTGAAGCTTTCTTT,CASRIGASTEAFF
TRBJ1-4,NA,many,TRBV2,TGTGCCAGCCGCGCTAGTACGGCGCATGAAAAACTGTTTTTT,CASRASTAHEKLFF
TRBJ2-1,TRBD2,many,TRBV3-1,TGTGCCTCAAGGACTAGCGGGAGGCAAAGTTCTAGCTCCTACAATGAGCAGTTCTTC,CASRTSGRQSSSSYNEQFF
TRBJ1-1,NA,few,TRBV6-6,TGTGCCAGCAGTTACGGAGAACTAGCTTTCTTT,CASSYGELAFF
TRBJ2-4,TRBD2,NA,TRBV20-1,TGCAGTGCTAGGGCAGCGGGAAGCAACATTCAGTACTTC,CSARAAGSNIQYF
TRBJ2-2,TRBD1,NA,TRBV12-3/TRBV12-4,TGTGCCAGCAGCAAAACAGGGGCGCACGGGGAGCTGTTTTTT,CASSKTGAHGELFF
TRBJ2-3,TRBD1,many,TRBV24-1,TGTGCCACCAGTGATGGGACAGGGGGCATTCGGGGAGATACGCAGTATTTT,CATSDGTGGIRGDTQYF
TRBJ2-5,NA,NA,TRBV20-1,TGCAGTGCTTCTACTCCGGGACAAGGACAAGAGACCCAGTACTTC,CSASTPGQGQETQYF
TRBJ1-4,NA,few,TRBV5-6,TGTGCCAGCAGGAAAACTACCGGGACTGAGGGAAAACTGTTTTTT,CASRKTTGTEGKLFF
TRBJ1-2,NA,NA,TRBV20-1,TGCAGTGCTGATGGACCCATCCAGTGGACGGATGGCTACACCTTC,CSADGPIQWTDGYTF
TRBJ1-4,NA,many,TRBV30,TGTGCCTGGAGTGTACCAAGAAGTTTTAATGAAAAACTGTTTTTT,CAWSVPRSFNEKLFF
TRBJ2-5,NA,NA,TRBV2,TGTGCCAGCAGTGACTGGGCAGAAATGCAAGAGACCCAGTACTTC,CASSDWAEMQETQYF
TRBJ1-2,NA,many,TRBV24-1,TGTGCCACCAGTGATCGAAACCGGGACAACTATGGCTACACCTTC,CATSDRNRDNYGYTF
TRBJ1-4,TRBD1,many,TRBV12-3/TRBV12-4,TGTGCCAGCAGTTACGGACAGGTGCGCGAAAAACTGTTTTTT,CASSYGQVREKLFF
TRBJ1-1,NA,few,TRBV6-1,TGTGCCAGCCGGGTAACGAACACTGAAGCTTTCTTT,CASRVTNTEAFF
TRBJ2-2,NA,many,TRBV5-1,TGCGCCAGCAGCGATAGCGGAAACGGGGAGCTGTTTTTT,CASSDSGNGELFF
TRBJ1-1,NA,NA,TRBV25-1,TGTGCCAGCAGTGCAGAGGGCACTGAAGCTTTCTTT,CASSAEGTEAFF
TRBJ2-5,NA,NA,TRBV7-3,TGTGCCAGCAGCCTAGGACCGGACCATGAGACCCAGTACTTC,CASSLGPDHETQYF